Listed below are T cell receptor beta chains from one sample, sequenced in a study of cytomegalovirus exposure and HLA in healthy donors. Some clones are missing from TCRdb's copy, which holds only in-frame ones; the method was immunoSEQ multiplex PCR. This repertoire shows 150,000 to 200,000 clones, about four fifths found once; its top ten account for around 5.9%. The specimen sequenced was PBMCs. These TCRs come from a woman in her 30s in good health and CMV-seropositive. CDR3s leave out the opening cysteine and the closing phenylalanine or tryptophan. Expanded clones are given a class, and other clones once, few, many or no size at all.

clone_size v_call cdr3_aa
few TRBV6-6 ASSYSGTSIGAF
NA TRBV15 ATSPEGRRLQETQY
NA TRBV19 ASSLRQAAYGYT
NA TRBV27 ASRGGGLEQF
NA TRBV20-1 SAHTDTQY
NA TRBV6-5 ASSSGTGGGGTEAF
few TRBV4-1 ASSLGTSATGELF
once TRBV27 ASSYASGLPYEQY
NA TRBV28 ASSPLTGRRYEQY
NA TRBV7-2 ASLGEGNSPLH
few TRBV9 ASSGTGFADTQY
NA TRBV5-1 ASSLQGLGNTEAF
NA TRBV5-1 ASSLAVSGGWDEQF
NA TRBV25-1 ASSSSGRTYEQY
NA TRBV19 ASSTSGNYEQY
NA TRBV6-1 ASSELGGRISPLH
NA TRBV30 AWSVADHFNRDTGELF
NA TRBV29-1 SVEEKGALAEQY
NA TRBV9 ASSVANTGDTYTGELF
NA TRBV18 ASSPLRTDATNEKLF
NA TRBV7-2 ASSAGNQPQH
few TRBV4-3 ASSQGGPGGYEQY
NA TRBV7-9 ASSLGTVNTEAF
once TRBV4-3 ASSQEGPGSHLSTDTQY
NA TRBV6-5 ASSSGTPSEGHTIY
NA TRBV7-9 ASSPETGATYYGYT
NA TRBV27 ASSFRGVDTYNEQF
NA TRBV7-9 ASSLETMLGGYT
NA TRBV19 ASSAAPYSSENTEAF
NA TRBV5-1 ASSGGTGSNTEAF
NA TRBV7-8 ASSLGGFGYGYT
NA TRBV10-3 AISESRSGGFGTQY
NA TRBV9 ASSALGQRETQY
NA TRBV5-4 ASSGDMMKKETQY
NA TRBV5-8 ASSKTGTGHTDTQY
NA TRBV12-5 ASGPGTVYEQY
NA TRBV5-1 ASSLTGPAEAF
NA TRBV27 ASSFQGAGRTQY
few TRBV5-1 ASSPTLSGGVYGYT
NA TRBV27 ATNRGGDTEAF
NA TRBV4-1 ASSQEGYGDQPQH
NA TRBV5-1 ASSLDERGYEQY
NA TRBV20-1 SARDRKAF
NA TRBV7-3 ASSTVAGGRETQY